This T cell receptor (beta chain) is from a study of blood T cells in healthy people across ages. Combining a sample-barcoded 5' primer with a J-beta primer mix, a second PCR ran for about 6 to 12 cycles. TCRdb reprocessed the 5' RACE reads with MiXCR, giving one entry per CDR3 protein. Here the sample spans around 1,500,000 distinct CDR3 sequences, 28% being singletons. The sequencing input was blood. The TCR comes from a woman in her twenties or thirties in good health.

CDR3 amino acids: CASSERSRNNQPQHF. CDR3 bases: TGTGCCAGCAGTGAACGGTCCCGGAACAATCAGCCCCAGCATTTT. The chain is built from TRBV2 and TRBJ1-5; D gene ambiguous. Trimming shortened V by 2 bases and J by 3 bases, and 11 bases separated the two germline ends. In germline, CDR1 is SNHLY, CDR2 FYNNEI. This CDR3 is built from 15 residues.